This T cell receptor (beta chain) appears in the sequencing data of a study of T cells expressing NK-cell markers. The overall study: According to the study, TCR beta repertoires originated from sorted CD3+CD56+NKG2C+, CD3+CD56+NKG2C- and CD3+CD56-NKG2C+ T cells.

Germline V CDR1 and CDR2: SGHRS, YFSETQ. The CDR3 is 17 residues long. TCRdb re-called the 5' RACE reads and shows each CDR3 protein once, DNA omitted. Across roughly 390,000 distinct CDR3 sequences, the top ten clones capture roughly 5.2% of the sample. The source is a man aged 18-75 years in good health. The chain couples TRBV5-1 to TRBJ2-3; TCRdb names TRBD1, which stays unverified in the absence of DNA. What was sequenced was blood T cells: a sorted CD56 or NKG2C T cell subset, CD4+ or CD8+ T cells, or bulk PBMC T cells (not recorded which). Here the CDR3 reads CASSLDGTGYRTDTQYF. Full variable domain (rest looked up from reference TRBV5-1 and TRBJ2-3): KAGVTQTPRYLIKTRGQQVTLSCSPISGHRSVSWYQQTPGQGLQFLFEYFSETQRNKGNFPGRFSGRQFSNSRSEMNVSTLELGDSALYLCASSLDGTGYRTDTQYFGPGTRLTVL.